The 18 T cell receptor beta chains below come from one sample, sequenced in a study of shared clonotypes between healthy human individuals. The assay was immunoSEQ multiplex PCR, and TCRdb's table has in-frame clones only and misses some. The profile covers roughly 720,000 clones, with less than 95% appearing a single time and 34% taken by the ten largest. The sequenced material came from memory CD8+ T cells from PBMCs. Described subset: CD45RO+ cells pooled with CCR7-negative TemRA cells. The source of these receptors is a man younger than 35 in good health. Some clones in this sample may be carry-over from other donors' samples.

This clone was picked up one time. This sequence joins TRBV5-8 and TRBJ2-7, with 15 bases fitting TRBD2. Germline V lookup: CDR1 SGHTS, CDR2 YDEGEE. The CDR3 extends over 17 amino acids. Trimming cost V 4 bases and J 3 bases; bases outside gene matches: 8. CDR3 nucleotides: TGTGCCAGCAGCCGCGGACTAGCGGGAGGGCCCCACTACGAGCAGTACTTC. This codes for CASSRGLAGGPHYEQYF.

This clone was seen a single time. The chain uses TRBV14 and TRBJ1-2; possibly TRBD1 for D (5 bases). Germline V gene data show CDR1 as SGHDN and CDR2 as FVKESK. Trimming shortened V by 3 bases and J by 4 bases, and 9 bases separated the two germline ends. CDR3 size: 13 residues. The CDR3 bases are TGTGCCAGCAGCCAGGGGGTGGGCTATGGCTACACCTTC. As protein: CASSQGVGYGYTF.

The genes are TRBV27 and TRBJ2-7; D is possibly TRBD1 or TRBD2 (6 bases each). Germline-derived CDR1 and CDR2 are MNHEY and SMNVEV (reference sequence). The CDR3 is made up of 16 amino acids. The V end lost 6 bases, the J end lost 3 bases, and 21 bases lay between the germline ends. CDR3 sequence reads: CASRMAGWGALYEQYF. CDR3 sequence (DNA): TGTGCCAGCAGGATGGCGGGGTGGGGGGCCCTCTACGAGCAGTACTTC.

The rearrangement uses TRBV10-3 and TRBJ1-2; no definite D call. CDR1 and CDR2 (germline): ENHRY, SYGVKD. V was clipped by 10 bases and J by 4 bases, with 16 bases between them. The CDR3 runs 13 residues. The chain's CDR3 is CATLEAGIYGYTF. The CDR3 region has the DNA TGTGCCACCCTTGAAGCGGGAATCTATGGCTACACCTTC.

V gene TRBV4-1 combines with J gene TRBJ2-7; 7 nucleotides match TRBD1. The V gene end was trimmed by 1 base and the J gene end by 2 bases; junction bases not matched to a gene: 5. CDR3 length equals 15 residues. The V gene's germline CDR1 is MGHRA and CDR2 YSYEKL. The CDR3 DNA is TGCGCCAGCAGCCAAGCCGAGACAGGGACCTACGAGCAGTACTTC. Its translation is CASSQAETGTYEQYF.

CDR3 amino acids: CASSFPPTVRKGLAQHF. The CDR3 nucleotides read TGTGCCAGCAGTTTCCCACCGACAGTCCGTAAGGGTTTAGCCCAGCATTTT. The chain joins TRBV28 to TRBJ1-5; possibly TRBD1 for D (5 bases). V was cut by 3 bases and J by 11 bases, with 26 bases left in between. CDR3 size: 17 residues. Germline lookup yields CDR1 MDHEN and CDR2 SYDVKM.

The chain is built from TRBV28 and TRBJ1-5; 9 nucleotides match TRBD1. Germline CDR1 is MDHEN and CDR2 is SYDVKM. V trimming: 7 bases; J trimming: 2 bases; junction bases outside the gene matches: 15. CDR3 length equals 18 residues. The CDR3 sequence: CASTPGTGPLRGNQPQHF. The CDR3 DNA follows: TGTGCCAGCACCCCCGGGACAGGGCCCCTTAGGGGCAATCAGCCCCAGCATTTT. Drawing the rest from reference TRBV28 and TRBJ1-5, the complete variable domain is DVKVTQSSRYLVKRTGEKVFLECVQDMDHENMFWYRQDPGLGLRLIYFSYDVKMKEKGDIPEGYSVSREKKERFSLILESASTNQTSMYLCASTPGTGPLRGNQPQHFGDGTRLSIL.

V is TRBV6-1 and J is TRBJ2-7; D unclear. Between the trimmed V and J ends, which lost 6 bases and 4 bases, there was a span of 10 bases. CDR1 is MNHNS, CDR2 SASEGT, per germline. The CDR3 runs to 12 residues. For the CDR3, the DNA is TGTGCCAGCAGCGTGGGTTCTTACGAGCAGTACTTC. Amino acid sequence: CASSVGSYEQYF.

The chain uses TRBV10-3 and TRBJ2-7; TRBD1 might be the D (5 bases). CDR1 and CDR2 from the germline V gene are ENHRY and SYGVKD. The CDR3 has 14 amino acids. The V end was cut by 3 bases, the J end by 2 bases, with 11 bases between. The CDR3 reads CAISDRVNTYEQYF. The DNA for the CDR3 is TGTGCCATCAGTGACAGGGTAAACACCTACGAGCAGTACTTC.

The chain has TRBV5-1 and TRBJ2-7; D ambiguous. Germline values: CDR1 SGHRS, CDR2 YFSETQ. V was clipped by 1 base and J by 1 base, with 12 bases between them. This CDR3 is 15 amino acids long. The CDR3 sequence is CASSLIQSGSYEQYF. The DNA of the CDR3 is TGCGCCAGCAGCTTGATACAGTCCGGATCCTACGAGCAGTACTTC. The full variable domain, with the rest looked up from reference TRBV5-1 and TRBJ2-7, is KAGVTQTPRYLIKTRGQQVTLSCSPISGHRSVSWYQQTPGQGLQFLFEYFSETQRNKGNFPGRFSGRQFSNSRSEMNVSTLELGDSALYLCASSLIQSGSYEQYFGPGTRLTVT.

The chain employs TRBV7-9 and TRBJ1-4; 7 bases match TRBD1. Per the germline V gene, CDR1 is SEHNR and CDR2 is FQNEAQ (reference sequence). Trimming took 7 bases from V and 5 from J; bases not matched to a gene: 13. The CDR3 length is 16 residues. The CDR3 DNA follows: TGTGCCAGCAACCCCTCAGGAGGGGGCCCGAATGAAAAACTGTTTTTT. Translating it yields CASNPSGGGPNEKLFF.

This clone was recorded only once. This chain uses TRBV25-1 with TRBJ1-5; D gene uncertain. CDR1 is MGHDK and CDR2 is SYGVNS in the germline V gene. This CDR3 region has 14 residues. The V and J ends lost 1 base and 6 bases respectively, with 10 bases between them. In DNA form, the CDR3 reads TGTGCCAGCAGTGAATGGCAGGTGGGTCAGCCCCAGCATTTT. This encodes CASSEWQVGQPQHF.

V and J are TRBV29-1 and TRBJ2-1, with a weak D call TRBD1 (6 bases). The CDR3 is 15 residues long. Deletions cut 0 bases from V and 2 bases from J, with 11 bases between. Germline V gives CDR1 SQVTM, CDR2 ANQGSEA. The DNA for the CDR3 is TGCAGCGTTGAAGATATTAAGGGGGCCTACAATGAGCAGTTCTTC. Amino acids: CSVEDIKGAYNEQFF.

The chain couples TRBV7-9 to TRBJ2-7; maybe TRBD1 (5 bases). This CDR3 is 13 amino acids long. Germline V CDR1 and CDR2: SEHNR, FQNEAQ (reference sequence). V lost 1 base, J lost 2 bases, and 6 bases lay in between. Here the CDR3 reads CASSLETAYEQYF. The CDR3, as DNA: TGTGCCAGCAGCTTAGAGACAGCCTACGAGCAGTACTTC.

This clone was detected many times. CDR3 protein: CASSGSRNNEQFF. The CDR3 bases are TGTGCCAGCAGCGGGTCGAGGAACAATGAGCAGTTCTTC. The chain carries TRBV9 and TRBJ2-1; D gene ambiguous. Trimming removed 3 bases from V and 5 bases from J, with 9 bases in between. CDR3 length equals 13 residues. Germline V gene data show CDR1 as SGDLS and CDR2 as YYNGEE.

This rearrangement joins TRBV11-2 to TRBJ1-5; D not resolved. Trimming left V 1 base short and J 5 bases short, with 12 bases between. The germline V gene encodes CDR1 SGHAT and CDR2 FQNNGV. The CDR3 is made up of 15 amino acids. The chain's CDR3 is CASSLGPEGYQPQHF. CDR3 bases: TGTGCCAGCAGCTTAGGGCCCGAGGGTTATCAGCCCCAGCATTTT. The entire variable domain, with the rest obtained from reference TRBV11-2 and TRBJ1-5, is as follows: EAGVAQSPRYKIIEKRQSVAFWCNPISGHATLYWYQQILGQGPKLLIQFQNNGVVDDSQLPKDRFSAERLKGVDSTLKIQPAKLEDSAVYLCASSLGPEGYQPQHFGDGTRLSIL.

Only one count was recorded for this clone. This chain links TRBV12-5 with TRBJ2-5; D is undetermined. The CDR3 runs to 15 residues. Trimming took 0 bases from V and 4 from J, leaving 12 bases between them. The germline V gene has CDR1 LGHNT and CDR2 FRNRAP. The CDR3 DNA reads TGTGCTAGTGGTTTGGTACAAGGGCCCCCAGAGACCCAGTACTTC. This translates into CASGLVQGPPETQYF.

V usage is TRBV7-6 and J usage is TRBJ1-1, with a possible D match to TRBD1 (6 bases). V dropped 5 bases and J dropped 10 bases, with 14 bases sitting between them. Per germline, CDR1 SGHVS and CDR2 FNYEAQ. The CDR3 runs 12 residues. CDR3 DNA: TGTGCCAGCAGCCCCCAGGGGAGTGCAGCTTTCTTT. Translating it yields CASSPQGSAAFF.